The 15 T cell receptor beta chains below come from one sample, sequenced in a study of T cells in Graves' hyperthyroidism and ophthalmopathy. What was amplified from RNA transcripts were TCR beta CDR3 regions. In the first-round RT-PCR of the TCR CDR3, the HTBI primer set was used. MiXCR, run by TCRdb on the multiplex PCR reads, gives a single entry per CDR3 protein. Found here are over 350,000 distinct CDR3 sequences, approximately 15% of them singletons; the top ten hold about 13%. The sequencing input was blood. The receptors originated from a young man with Graves' ophthalmopathy.

The chain recombines TRBV14 with TRBJ2-5, with 14 bases aligning to TRBD2. The V segment lost 0 bases and the J segment 3 bases; nucleotides outside the gene matches: 9. Per germline, CDR1 SGHDN and CDR2 FVKESK. The CDR3 runs to 19 residues. CDR3 sequence: CASSQESRTSGGTEETQYF. The CDR3 coding sequence is TGTGCCAGCAGCCAAGAATCGAGGACTAGCGGGGGGACCGAAGAGACCCAGTACTTC.

In its sample, this clonotype was seen many times. The chain recombines TRBV11-2 with TRBJ1-2; D call uncertain. Per the germline V gene, CDR1 is SGHAT and CDR2 is FQNNGV. The germline V and J ends were trimmed by 4 bases and 4 bases, with 7 bases remaining between them. The CDR3 totals 12 residues. The CDR3 nucleotides are TGTGCCAGCAGCTCTACATCCTATGGCTACACCTTC. It translates to CASSSTSYGYTF. Combining the CDR3 with reference TRBV11-2 and TRBJ1-2 gives the whole variable domain EAGVAQSPRYKIIEKRQSVAFWCNPISGHATLYWYQQILGQGPKLLIQFQNNGVVDDSQLPKDRFSAERLKGVDSTLKIQPAKLEDSAVYLCASSSTSYGYTFGSGTRLTVV.

The V gene is TRBV27, the J gene TRBJ1-2; D unclear. Germline CDR1 and CDR2: MNHEY and SMNVEV (reference sequence). The CDR3 is 13 residues long. Trimming removed 6 bases at V and 3 bases at J, with 11 bases between. In nucleotides, the CDR3 is TGTGCCAGCAGGCTCGGGCCCTACTATGGCTACACCTTC. It encodes CASRLGPYYGYTF.

This clonotype was found a few times. V is TRBV9 and J is TRBJ1-2; D call uncertain. Trimming removed 0 bases from V and 6 bases from J, with 12 bases in between. This CDR3 is 14 amino acids long. Germline V gene lookup returns CDR1 SGDLS and CDR2 YYNGEE. CDR3 loop: CASSVGGSLNGYTF. The CDR3 DNA reads as TGTGCCAGCAGCGTAGGAGGTTCCCTGAATGGCTACACCTTC. Based on the CDR3 plus reference TRBV9 and TRBJ1-2, the full variable domain is DSGVTQTPKHLITATGQRVTLRCSPRSGDLSVYWYQQSLDQGLQFLIQYYNGEERAKGNILERFSAQQFPDLHSELNLSSLELGDSALYFCASSVGGSLNGYTFGSGTRLTVV.

The chain joins TRBV12-3 or TRBV12-4 to TRBJ2-5; 14 nucleotides line up with TRBD2. The V segment lost 4 bases and the J segment 1 base; nucleotides outside the gene matches: 8. The CDR3 runs to 18 residues. The DNA for the CDR3 is TGTGCCAGCAGTTCCCCGGGACTAGCGGGAGATTTCCAAGAGACCCAGTACTTC. Its translation: CASSSPGLAGDFQETQYF.

This clonotype was counted only a few times. The chain links TRBV6-1 to TRBJ1-6, with D possibly TRBD1 on 6 matching bases. Germline V gene data show CDR1 as MNHNS and CDR2 as SASEGT. This CDR3 is built from 15 residues. Between the trimmed V and J ends, which lost 4 bases and 10 bases, there was a span of 17 bases. The CDR3 sequence is CASSARHREASPLHF. CDR3 nucleotides: TGTGCCAGCAGTGCACGCCACAGGGAGGCGTCACCCCTCCACTTT.

This clonotype was seen repeatedly, ten times or more. The rearrangement joins TRBV30 to TRBJ1-1; no firm D call. The V gene lost 2 bases and the J gene lost 3 bases, with 10 bases spanning the gap. The CDR3 has 13 residues. CDR1 is GTSNPN and CDR2 is SVGIG in the germline V gene (reference sequence). The CDR3 loop reads CAWSYRGYTEAFF. CDR3 bases: TGTGCCTGGAGTTATCGGGGATACACTGAAGCTTTCTTT.

This clonotype was observed at least ten times. The chain links TRBV2 to TRBJ2-7; D might be TRBD1 (6 bases). CDR3 size: 13 residues. From germline, CDR1 is SNHLY and CDR2 FYNNEI. V was pared by 11 bases and J by 0 bases, with 14 bases between. CDR3 DNA: TGTGCCGGAACGGGACACCACTCCTACGAGCAGTACTTC. This codes for CAGTGHHSYEQYF.

This clonotype was counted ten times or more. The genes are TRBV12-3 or TRBV12-4 and TRBJ2-2; no clear D. Trimming took 3 bases from V and 3 from J, leaving 8 bases between them. The CDR3 extends over 14 amino acids. The CDR3 DNA sequence: TGTGCCAGCAGTTTTCCCGGGTACACCGGGGAGCTGTTTTTT. Its translation: CASSFPGYTGELFF.

Many counts were recorded for this clonotype. The V gene is TRBV3-1, the J gene TRBJ2-7, with D unclear. Germline V gives CDR1 LGHDT, CDR2 YNNKEL (reference sequence). The V gene lost 1 base and the J gene lost 0 bases, with 10 bases spanning the gap. The CDR3 covers 15 residues. The CDR3 sequence is CASSQGIHGSYEQYF. Here the CDR3 DNA reads TGTGCCAGCAGCCAAGGAATCCATGGCTCCTACGAGCAGTACTTC.

This clonotype occurred a few times. The V and J genes are TRBV14 and TRBJ2-3; 8 positions agree with TRBD1. V gave up 3 bases and J gave up 3 bases; unmatched junction bases: 26. The germline gives CDR1 SGHDN, CDR2 FVKESK. The CDR3 length is 22 residues. The CDR3 DNA reads TGTGCCAGCAGCCACAAGATCATGTGGAGGACAGGGTTCCCCGGTGGGACAGATACGCAGTATTTT. Amino acids: CASSHKIMWRTGFPGGTDTQYF.

The table lists this clonotype with many counts. The chain employs TRBV5-1 and TRBJ2-1; D possibly corresponds to TRBD1 (5 bases). Germline-derived CDR1 and CDR2 are SGHRS and YFSETQ. The CDR3 totals 15 residues. V was clipped by 1 base and J by 4 bases, with 12 bases between them. The CDR3 is CASSLQRQSYNEQFF. For the CDR3, the DNA is TGCGCCAGCAGCTTGCAGCGACAGTCTTACAATGAGCAGTTCTTC.

In its sample, this clonotype was seen many times. The chain combines TRBV4-1 with TRBJ2-1; 9 bases line up with TRBD2. This CDR3 has 14 amino acids. Per germline, CDR1 MGHRA and CDR2 YSYEKL. The V gene end was trimmed by 5 bases and the J gene end by 7 bases; junction bases not matched to a gene: 6. In DNA form, the CDR3 reads TGCGCCAGCAGCGACCTAGCGGGGATGAATGAGCAGTTCTTC. Translation gives CASSDLAGMNEQFF.

The sample holds many counts of this clonotype. The CDR3 region has the DNA TGCGCCAGCAGTGAGGCAGGGGGCTACGAGCAGTACTTC. It encodes CASSEAGGYEQYF. The chain employs TRBV10-1 and TRBJ2-7, with 7 bases identical to TRBD1. Germline CDR1 WNHNN, CDR2 SYGVQD (reference sequence). The CDR3 consists of 13 residues. V lost 2 bases, J lost 3 bases, and 1 base stayed unmatched.

With regard to this clonotype: Possible read error: a much larger clone is one base away. V and J are TRBV20-1 and TRBJ2-5; 10 bases line up with TRBD1. J lost 9 bases, V lost 3 bases, and 13 bases had no gene match. This CDR3 is 15 amino acids long. CDR1 is DFQATT and CDR2 is SNEGSKA in the germline V gene (reference sequence). CDR3 coding DNA: TGCAGTGCTAGCAAACAGGGACAGGGGTTTTTGTCCCAGTACTTC. Its protein product is CSASKQGQGFLSQYF.